Listed below are T cell receptor beta chains from one sample, sequenced in a study of blood T cells in healthy people across ages. Via MiXCR, TCRdb re-called the 5' RACE reads, giving one row per CDR3 protein. Of 790,000 or so distinct CDR3 sequences in the sample, 46% were seen once. Sequenced material: blood. All receptors derive from a man older than 75 in good health. CDR3s leave out the opening cysteine and the closing phenylalanine or tryptophan. D genes are given only for firm matches.

TRBD2,TRBJ2-5,TRBV25-1,13,ASEGLALYQETQY
-,TRBJ2-5,TRBV20-1,9,SASIQETQY
-,TRBJ1-1,TRBV29-1,10,SVVGINTEAF
-,TRBJ2-1,TRBV7-2,9,ASSPLHEQF
-,TRBJ2-3,TRBV5-1,13,ASSLGVLKTDTQY
-,TRBJ1-1,TRBV12-3/TRBV12-4,13,ASSSSGVWGLEAF
TRBD2,TRBJ2-2,TRBV6-6,12,ASNTGAGAGELF
-,TRBJ2-3,TRBV20-1,11,SAVAEVLDTQY
-,TRBJ2-7,TRBV19,12,ASTGSNSPSEQY
-,TRBJ2-7,TRBV20-1,10,SANDDSYEQY
-,TRBJ2-2,TRBV7-2,16,ASSLDSVGQVNTGELF
-,TRBJ2-2,TRBV20-1,13,SARVNTGNTGELF
TRBD1,TRBJ2-7,TRBV20-1,11,SAPGQDAYEQY
TRBD2,TRBJ2-1,TRBV29-1,11,SGGREVYNEQF
-,TRBJ2-5,TRBV10-3,10,AISGGDETQY
-,TRBJ1-5,TRBV29-1,11,SVSRGTNQPQH
-,TRBJ1-5,TRBV18,12,ASSQGRKDQPQH
-,TRBJ1-6,TRBV7-2,15,ASRVTAGIGAAPPLH
-,TRBJ2-1,TRBV24-1,13,ATSDFDSAYNEQF
-,TRBJ2-1,TRBV28,13,AGMGGGPYGDEQF
-,TRBJ1-4,TRBV7-2,13,ASSPRDSTGEKLF
TRBD1,TRBJ2-3,TRBV20-1,13,SASTGQGAADTQY
-,TRBJ2-3,TRBV4-1,15,ASSQDQQTTSTDTQY
-,TRBJ2-7,TRBV20-1,8,SGSRNEQY
TRBD2,TRBJ2-7,TRBV5-1,13,ASSPGTSSNYEQY
TRBD2,TRBJ2-1,TRBV27,15,ASSPRSSGGVGNEQF
-,TRBJ1-1,TRBV5-1,14,ASSLAPGGRNTEAF
-,TRBJ1-2,TRBV25-1,10,PSMDTNYGYT
-,TRBJ2-1,TRBV29-1,10,SVEEGAEGSF
-,TRBJ1-4,TRBV5-1,13,ASNLEEDPNEKLF
TRBD2,TRBJ2-1,TRBV7-2,14,ASSLWLAGSHNEQF
TRBD2,TRBJ2-3,TRBV14,13,ASSQSSGSTDTQY
TRBD2,TRBJ2-1,TRBV3-1,16,ASSPRSLLAGGGGEQF
TRBD1,TRBJ1-5,TRBV27,14,ASSSRDRGHNQPQH
-,TRBJ2-4,TRBV5-4,12,ASSPDYQSDIQY
TRBD2,TRBJ2-7,TRBV9,13,ASSALAGDGNEQY
-,TRBJ1-1,TRBV12-3/TRBV12-4,12,ASTWARMNTEAF
-,TRBJ2-1,TRBV27,20,ASSVFPPTGGLLAGSYNEQF
TRBD2,TRBJ2-3,TRBV20-1,13,SARSFSGRTDTQY
TRBD2,TRBJ2-7,TRBV6-2/TRBV6-3,12,ASRSSGSSHEQY
TRBD2,TRBJ2-7,TRBV5-8,12,ASRRHGTSGEQY
-,TRBJ2-1,TRBV30,13,AWSVRASTYNEQF
TRBD1,TRBJ2-7,TRBV5-1,13,ASSLAQGAQGEQY
TRBD2,TRBJ2-3,TRBV29-1,12,SVEGSGRGDTQY
TRBD1,TRBJ1-4,TRBV5-1,13,ASTDRGGTNEKLF
-,TRBJ2-7,TRBV12-3/TRBV12-4,14,AGSFAVGLRSYEQY
TRBD2,TRBJ2-3,TRBV4-1,15,ASSQVLAGDSTDTQY
-,TRBJ2-7,TRBV20-1,12,SARGLGYFDEQY
-,TRBJ1-2,TRBV29-1,15,SVEERGRGQTLYGYT
-,TRBJ1-1,TRBV6-2/TRBV6-3,11,ASRTPGDTEAF
TRBD1,TRBJ1-6,TRBV30,13,AWSSLGQGGSPLH